A single sample is the source of the 15 T cell receptor beta chains below, sequenced in a study of blood T cell repertoires in COVID-19. Only in-frame clones appear in the TCRdb table, and some are missing; sequencing was by immunoSEQ multiplex PCR. The data show around 430,000 clones, just under 90% seen once. Sequencing input: PBMCs or T cells enriched from blood (not recorded which). Receptor source: a woman in her fifties or sixties who had recovered from COVID-19.

The rearrangement links TRBV5-8 to TRBJ1-1; D is unclear. The CDR3 consists of 15 residues. Deletions cut 0 bases from V and 2 bases from J, with 11 bases between. Per germline, CDR1 SGHTS and CDR2 YDEGEE. The CDR3 here is CASSLALVINTEAFF. The DNA for the CDR3 is TGTGCCAGCAGCTTGGCCTTAGTCATAAACACTGAAGCTTTCTTT.

The chain joins TRBV5-1 to TRBJ2-5, with D possibly being TRBD2 (6 bases). The V end was cut by 0 bases, the J end by 3 bases, with 12 bases between. CDR3 length equals 15 residues. CDR1 and CDR2 from the germline V gene are SGHRS and YFSETQ. The CDR3 DNA follows: TGCGCCAGCAGCTTGGTGCGGGGACTGAAAGAGACCCAGTACTTC. Its protein is CASSLVRGLKETQYF.

The chain carries TRBV7-2 and TRBJ2-7; unclear D gene. The V gene lost 6 bases and the J gene lost 6 bases, with 18 bases spanning the gap. CDR1 and CDR2 from the germline V gene are SGHTA and FQGNSA. The CDR3 is 14 amino acids. The CDR3 region is CASRIDSAAREQYF. Written as DNA, the CDR3 is TGTGCCAGCAGGATTGACTCAGCAGCCCGCGAGCAGTACTTC.

The chain is built from TRBV7-9 and TRBJ2-7, with TRBD1 as a possible D gene (6 bases). The CDR3 length is 14 residues. Trimming stripped 5 bases from V and 7 bases from J, with 18 bases between. In germline, CDR1 is SEHNR, CDR2 FQNEAQ (reference sequence). The CDR3 DNA is TGTGCCAGCAGCCTCGACAGGAACCTGAGGGAGCAGTACTTC. Amino acid sequence: CASSLDRNLREQYF.

This chain connects TRBV4-2 to TRBJ1-2; the D gene is possibly TRBD1 (6 bases). CDR1 and CDR2 (germline): LGHNA, YNFKEQ. V was clipped by 3 bases and J by 5 bases, with 13 bases between them. The CDR3 is made up of 14 amino acids. CDR3 protein: CASSQSTGKYGYTF. CDR3 bases: TGTGCCAGCAGCCAGAGTACAGGGAAATATGGCTACACCTTC.

The V gene is TRBV5-6, the J gene TRBJ1-2; 9 bases agree with TRBD1. Germline-derived CDR1 and CDR2 are SGHDT and YYEEEE. J was trimmed by 3 bases and V by 3 bases; bases with no gene match: 6. The CDR3 spans 15 residues. The CDR3 is CASSSVRDRDYGYTF. The DNA of the CDR3 is TGTGCCAGCAGCTCAGTCCGGGACAGGGACTATGGCTACACCTTC. Full variable domain (missing parts from reference TRBV5-6 and TRBJ1-2): DAGVTQSPTHLIKTRGQQVTLRCSPKSGHDTVSWYQQALGQGPQFIFQYYEEEERQRGNFPDRFSGHQFPNYSSELNVNALLLGDSALYLCASSSVRDRDYGYTFGSGTRLTVV.

The chain employs TRBV7-9 and TRBJ1-2, with D possibly matching TRBD1 (5 bases). The length of the CDR3 is 14 residues. Trimming shortened V by 1 base and J by 8 bases, and 14 bases separated the two germline ends. The germline V gene encodes CDR1 SEHNR and CDR2 FQNEAQ (reference sequence). CDR3 protein: CASSLEGLGLGYTF. The CDR3 nucleotides read TGTGCCAGCAGCTTAGAGGGGCTGGGTCTGGGCTACACCTTC. Full variable domain (remainder filled in from reference TRBV7-9 and TRBJ1-2): DTGVSQNPRHKITKRGQNVTFRCDPISEHNRLYWYRQTLGQGPEFLTYFQNEAQLEKSRLLSDRFSAERPKGSFSTLEIQRTEQGDSAMYLCASSLEGLGLGYTFGSGTRLTVV.

The V gene is TRBV28, the J gene TRBJ2-7; 9 bases match TRBD1. The V gene's germline CDR1 is MDHEN and CDR2 SYDVKM. J was trimmed by 1 base and V by 8 bases; bases with no gene match: 12. The CDR3 consists of 16 residues. In DNA, the CDR3 is TGTGCCAGCGGAACGGACAGGGGCCCGAGATCCTACGAGCAGTACTTC. The encoded protein is CASGTDRGPRSYEQYF.

This clone was counted only a few times. The identical CDR3 is also encoded by other nucleotide sequences in the sample. The CDR3, as DNA: TGTGCCAGCAGTTTAGGGACAGGGAATTCACCCCTCCACTTT. It specifies CASSLGTGNSPLHF. The chain employs TRBV27 and TRBJ1-6; 9 bases align to TRBD1. The V segment lost 2 bases and the J segment 7 bases; nucleotides outside the gene matches: 0. CDR1 MNHEY and CDR2 SMNVEV come from the germline V gene (reference sequence). There are 14 residues in the CDR3.

This clone was counted a single time. V is TRBV28 and J is TRBJ1-2; TRBD1 agrees at 10 bases. The CDR3 runs to 16 residues. Trimming removed 3 bases from V and 5 bases from J; junction bases left unmatched: 9. Germline V gives CDR1 MDHEN, CDR2 SYDVKM. The CDR3 loop reads CASSFSPWTGGYGYTF. The CDR3 DNA follows: TGTGCCAGCAGTTTTTCCCCCTGGACAGGGGGTTATGGCTACACCTTC.

This chain links TRBV28 with TRBJ2-2; a possible D gene is TRBD2 (6 bases). The germline CDR1 and CDR2 sequences are MDHEN and SYDVKM. Trimming took off 6 bases at V and 0 bases at J, with 11 bases between the two ends. This CDR3 comprises 15 residues. The CDR3 loop reads CASSPGDANTGELFF. Here the CDR3 DNA reads TGTGCCAGCAGCCCGGGGGACGCGAACACCGGGGAGCTGTTTTTT.

The J gene is TRBJ1-1, the V gene TRBV7-2, with D perhaps matching TRBD1 (5 bases). The length of the CDR3 is 14 residues. Trimming removed 3 bases from V and 4 bases from J, with 12 bases in between. CDR1 is SGHTA and CDR2 is FQGNSA in the germline V gene. The CDR3, as DNA: TGTGCCAGCAGCTTCACTTCGGGACTCACTGAAGCTTTCTTT. It is translated as CASSFTSGLTEAFF.

The rearrangement links TRBV11-3 to TRBJ2-5, with 8 bases aligning to TRBD2. Germline CDR1 is SGHNT and CDR2 is YENEEA. J lost 3 bases, V lost 5 bases, and 11 bases had no gene match. The CDR3 runs to 16 residues. This chain's CDR3 is CASSPFGRGEEETQYF. The CDR3 DNA is TGTGCCAGCAGCCCCTTTGGGCGGGGGGAAGAAGAGACCCAGTACTTC. Supplemented by reference TRBV11-3 and TRBJ2-5, the full variable domain reads EAGVVQSPRYKIIEKKQPVAFWCNPISGHNTLYWYLQNLGQGPELLIRYENEEAVDDSQLPKDRFSAERLKGVDSTLKIQPAELGDSAVYLCASSPFGRGEEETQYFGPGTRLLVL.

This clone was seen only once. The chain couples TRBV5-4 to TRBJ2-3; D is possibly TRBD2 (6 bases). This CDR3 region has 15 residues. V dropped 3 bases and J dropped 1 base, with 12 bases sitting between them. Germline V gene data show CDR1 as SGHNT and CDR2 as YYREEE (reference sequence). CDR3 protein: CASSSGTPRTDTQYF. The CDR3 DNA is TGTGCCAGCAGCTCCGGGACTCCTCGCACAGATACGCAGTATTTT. Full variable domain (outside the CDR3, taken from reference TRBV5-4 and TRBJ2-3): ETGVTQSPTHLIKTRGQQVTLRCSSQSGHNTVSWYQQALGQGPQFIFQYYREEENGRGNFPPRFSGLQFPNYSSELNVNALELDDSALYLCASSSGTPRTDTQYFGPGTRLTVL.

This sequence joins TRBV30 and TRBJ1-2; D is unclear. The CDR3 sequence is 11 residues long. Germline CDR1 GTSNPN, CDR2 SVGIG (reference sequence). V was clipped by 5 bases and J by 6 bases, with 10 bases between them. The chain's CDR3 is CAWPRSHGYTF. CDR3 in DNA: TGTGCCTGGCCCCGTTCTCATGGCTACACCTTC.